Shown below are 9 T cell receptor beta chains from a single sample sequenced in a study of blood T cell repertoires in COVID-19. Only in-frame clones appear in the TCRdb table, and some are missing; sequencing was by immunoSEQ multiplex PCR. This table holds fewer than 90,000 clones, nearly 95% found once. Material: peripheral blood. The receptor set was obtained from a human donor with active COVID-19. The donor label of this sample is uncertain.

This chain uses TRBV9 with TRBJ2-2; possibly TRBD2 for D (6 bases). Germline CDR1 SGDLS, CDR2 YYNGEE. Trimming pared 0 bases from V and 0 bases from J, leaving 9 bases between. The CDR3 is made up of 16 amino acids. CDR3 nucleotides: TGTGCCAGCAGCGTAGCTGGGACTCCGAACACCGGGGAGCTGTTTTTT. Amino acids: CASSVAGTPNTGELFF.

This clone was observed once. The chain recombines TRBV4-1 with TRBJ2-7; TRBD1 matches at 7 bases. The CDR3 contains 15 residues. Germline V gene data show CDR1 as MGHRA and CDR2 as YSYEKL. V lost 4 bases, J lost 1 base, and 7 bases stayed unmatched. CDR3 sequence reads: CASSRRQGLSYEQYF. CDR3 bases: TGCGCCAGCAGCCGGCGACAGGGTCTGTCCTACGAGCAGTACTTC.

V usage is TRBV6-5 and J usage is TRBJ1-2; D ambiguous. CDR3 length: 13 amino acids. The V gene's germline CDR1 is MNHEY and CDR2 SVGAGI. Trimming pared 9 bases from V and 5 bases from J, leaving 16 bases between. The CDR3 spells CASQVGPLYGYTF. CDR3 DNA sequence: TGTGCCAGTCAGGTGGGCCCTCTTTATGGCTACACCTTC.

V is TRBV6-5 and J is TRBJ2-1; TRBD2 matches at 10 bases. V gave up 6 bases and J gave up 5 bases; unmatched junction bases: 7. The CDR3 is 15 residues long. The germline V gene has CDR1 MNHEY and CDR2 SVGAGI. The CDR3 DNA is TGTGCCAGCAGGGAGCGGGGGGGCGTCGACAATGAGCAGTTCTTC. Its translation is CASRERGGVDNEQFF.

The rearrangement links TRBV5-4 to TRBJ2-7, with D possibly TRBD2 on 7 matching bases. The CDR3 is 16 residues long. Germline CDR1 and CDR2: SGHNT and YYREEE (reference sequence). The V gene lost 0 bases and the J gene lost 3 bases, with 16 bases spanning the gap. This chain's CDR3 is CASSLELGGGVYEQYF. CDR3 DNA sequence: TGTGCCAGCAGCTTGGAACTAGGGGGGGGTGTCTACGAGCAGTACTTC.

V usage is TRBV15 and J usage is TRBJ2-7; TRBD1 is a possible D gene (6 bases). CDR1 LNHNV and CDR2 YYDKDF come from the germline V gene (reference sequence). V dropped 0 bases and J dropped 5 bases, with 17 bases sitting between them. The CDR3 has 16 amino acids. The chain's CDR3 is CATSRDGAQGLNEQYF. The DNA of the CDR3 is TGTGCCACCAGCAGAGATGGCGCCCAGGGGTTGAACGAGCAGTACTTC.

The V call is TRBV29-1, the J call TRBJ1-4, with 7 bases fitting TRBD1. The CDR3 loop spans 14 amino acids. Germline loops: CDR1 SQVTM, CDR2 ANQGSEA. V lost 4 bases to trimming and J lost 8 bases; unmatched junction nucleotides: 10. The CDR3 region is CSVAPGGRQEKLFF. The CDR3, as DNA: TGCAGCGTTGCGCCAGGGGGTAGACAGGAAAAACTGTTTTTT.

J is TRBJ1-1 and V is TRBV11-3; unclear D gene. The CDR3 has 15 amino acids. Germline CDR1 is SGHNT and CDR2 is YENEEA. Trimming removed 5 bases at V and 1 base at J, with 14 bases between. The CDR3 loop is CASSLIAVGNTEAFF. Written as DNA, the CDR3 is TGTGCCAGCAGCCTAATAGCGGTAGGGAACACTGAAGCTTTCTTT.

The rearrangement uses TRBV28 and TRBJ1-2, with TRBD1 identical over 7 bases. The V gene's germline CDR1 is MDHEN and CDR2 SYDVKM. The junction had 5 bases not matched to a gene; V was cut back by 5 bases and J by 2 bases. CDR3 length equals 14 residues. CDR3: CASSEQGTNYGYTF. In DNA form, the CDR3 reads TGTGCCAGCAGTGAACAGGGGACAAACTATGGCTACACCTTC.